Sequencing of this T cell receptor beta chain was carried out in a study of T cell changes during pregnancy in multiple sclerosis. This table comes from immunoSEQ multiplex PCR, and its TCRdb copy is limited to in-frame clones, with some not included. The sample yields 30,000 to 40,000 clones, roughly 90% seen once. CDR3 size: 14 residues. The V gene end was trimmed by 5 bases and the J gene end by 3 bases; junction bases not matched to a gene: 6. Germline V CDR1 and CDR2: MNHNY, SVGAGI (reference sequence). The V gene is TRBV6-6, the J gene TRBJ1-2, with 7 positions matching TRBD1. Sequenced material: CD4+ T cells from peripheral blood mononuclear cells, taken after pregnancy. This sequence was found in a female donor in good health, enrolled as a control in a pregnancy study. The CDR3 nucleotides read TGTGCCAGCAGTGGCTCCGGGACAGACTATGGCTACACCTTC. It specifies CASSGSGTDYGYTF.